These 11 T cell receptor beta chains share one sample of origin, sequenced in a study of cytomegalovirus exposure and HLA in healthy donors. Vbeta (60) and Jbeta (13) primers were used in the PCR. The data were produced by immunoSEQ multiplex PCR, yet TCRdb's version contains in-frame clones alone and is incomplete. The repertoire holds about 130,000 clones, with around 84% as singletons. Sequencing was done on a sample of PBMCs. These receptors came from a woman aged 18-29 years in good health and CMV-seropositive.

Concerning this clone itself: A read error may account for a junction end that differs from germline. The chain has TRBV7-9 and TRBJ2-5, with D unresolved. The CDR3 extends over 13 amino acids. Germline V CDR1 and CDR2: SEHNR, FQNEAQ (reference sequence). The CDR3 spells CSSSLGNQETQYF. Written as DNA, the CDR3 is TGTTCCAGCAGCTTGGGCAACCAAGAGACCCAGTACTTC.

The V gene is TRBV5-1, the J gene TRBJ1-2, with D possibly being TRBD1 (6 bases). The V and J ends lost 2 bases and 7 bases respectively, with 15 bases between them. CDR3 length: 14 residues. Germline assignment: CDR1 SGHRS and CDR2 YFSETQ. This CDR3 is CASSFLQGSRGYTF. CDR3 sequence (DNA): TGCGCCAGCAGCTTCCTACAGGGATCCCGTGGCTACACCTTC.

The V and J genes are TRBV19 and TRBJ1-5; D might be TRBD1 (6 bases). The CDR3 covers 15 residues. Germline CDR1 and CDR2: LNHDA and SQIVND (reference sequence). V dropped 5 bases and J dropped 5 bases, with 16 bases sitting between them. Here the CDR3 reads CASSSKGDGYQPQHF. The CDR3 bases are TGTGCCAGTAGTTCGAAGGGGGACGGGTATCAGCCCCAGCATTTT.

V is TRBV29-1 and J is TRBJ1-1; D is undetermined. Trimming cost V 8 bases and J 1 base, with 11 bases left between them. The CDR3 consists of 12 residues. In germline, CDR1 is SQVTM, CDR2 ANQGSEA. The CDR3 here is CSCEEGNTEAFF. The CDR3 DNA follows: TGCAGCTGCGAAGAGGGGAACACTGAAGCTTTCTTT.

CDR3 loop: CASSEQGASGELFF. In nucleotides, the CDR3 is TGTGCCAGCAGTGAGCAGGGGGCTTCCGGGGAGCTGTTTTTT. The gene calls are TRBV25-1 and TRBJ2-2, with 8 bases that match TRBD1. Per the germline V gene, CDR1 is MGHDK and CDR2 is SYGVNS. There are 14 residues in the CDR3. V was pared by 3 bases and J by 6 bases, with 3 bases of the junction left unmatched.

The J gene is TRBJ2-7, the V gene TRBV6-5; D may be TRBD2 (5 bases). V gave up 2 bases and J gave up 0 bases, with 11 bases separating them. The CDR3 loop spans 15 amino acids. CDR1 and CDR2 from the germline V gene are MNHEY and SVGAGI. The CDR3 sequence is CASSYERRSSYEQYF. DNA of the CDR3: TGTGCCAGCAGTTACGAGCGGAGGAGCTCCTACGAGCAGTACTTC.

The rearrangement uses TRBV11-1 and TRBJ2-1; 8 positions agree with TRBD2. The CDR3 is made up of 15 amino acids. Germline-derived CDR1 and CDR2 are SGHAT and FQDESV (reference sequence). V gave up 7 bases and J gave up 8 bases; unmatched junction bases: 13. CDR3 coding DNA: TGTGCCAGCACCTCGGGAGGGATGCCCTCCTATGAGCAGTTCTTC. It yields the protein CASTSGGMPSYEQFF.

The rearrangement links TRBV19 to TRBJ2-1; D is unresolved. Per germline, CDR1 LNHDA and CDR2 SQIVND (reference sequence). V was trimmed by 1 base and J by 6 bases, leaving 10 bases between them. This CDR3 region has 14 residues. The CDR3 protein is CASSIGATRNEQFF. As DNA, the CDR3 is TGTGCCAGTAGTATAGGGGCGACCCGCAATGAGCAGTTCTTC. Full variable domain (remainder filled in from reference TRBV19 and TRBJ2-1): DGGITQSPKYLFRKEGQNVTLSCEQNLNHDAMYWYRQDPGQGLRLIYYSQIVNDFQKGDIAEGYSVSREKKESFPLTVTSAQKNPTAFYLCASSIGATRNEQFFGPGTRLTVL.

The gene calls are TRBV7-9 and TRBJ2-3; 7 bases align to TRBD2. The CDR3 sequence is 16 residues long. J was trimmed by 2 bases and V by 3 bases; bases with no gene match: 8. CDR1 SEHNR and CDR2 FQNEAQ come from the germline V gene (reference sequence). The CDR3 here is CASSFPSGEYTDTQYF. The CDR3 bases are TGTGCCAGCAGCTTTCCCAGCGGGGAGTACACAGATACGCAGTATTTT.

The V and J genes are TRBV2 and TRBJ1-2; D may be TRBD1 (5 bases). Germline CDR1 reads SNHLY; CDR2 reads FYNNEI. V dropped 4 bases and J dropped 3 bases, with 15 bases sitting between them. The CDR3 consists of 15 residues. CDR3 nucleotides: TGTGCCAGCAGTGGTCAATCAGGGTTTGACTATGGCTACACCTTC. Its protein product is CASSGQSGFDYGYTF.

The chain links TRBV7-9 to TRBJ1-6; 7 positions agree with TRBD1. The CDR3 covers 19 residues. V was pared by 8 bases and J by 9 bases, with 25 bases of the junction left unmatched. Germline CDR1 SEHNR, CDR2 FQNEAQ (reference sequence). The CDR3 DNA reads TGTGCCAGCCGCCATTACGTTGGCGGGACAGAAGAAGATGGTTCACCCCTCCACTTT. Translated, it gives CASRHYVGGTEEDGSPLHF. Full variable domain (missing parts from reference TRBV7-9 and TRBJ1-6): DTGVSQNPRHKITKRGQNVTFRCDPISEHNRLYWYRQTLGQGPEFLTYFQNEAQLEKSRLLSDRFSAERPKGSFSTLEIQRTEQGDSAMYLCASRHYVGGTEEDGSPLHFGNGTRLTVT.